The rows below give T cell receptor beta chains drawn from one sample of a study of blood T cell repertoires in COVID-19. Only in-frame clones appear in the TCRdb table, and some are missing; sequencing was by immunoSEQ multiplex PCR. This sample has 200,000 to 300,000 clones, with 85% to 95% found just once. The specimen sequenced was peripheral blood. Receptors originate from a man aged 25 to 45 with COVID-19, enrolled during active disease. CDR3s include the opening cysteine and the closing phenylalanine or tryptophan. The D gene is left open where the match is weak. Some rows have no size entry. The others give once, few or many, or a class for an expanded clone.

D: -
J: TRBJ1-1
size: -
V: TRBV5-1
DNA: TGCGCCAGCAGCAACCAGATGAACACTGAAGCTTTCTTT
CDR3: CASSNQMNTEAFF

D: TRBD1
J: TRBJ1-1
size: -
V: TRBV2
DNA: TGTGCCAGCAGTGCGGGCAGGGGGGTTTTAAACACTGAAGCTTTCTTT
CDR3: CASSAGRGVLNTEAFF

D: -
J: TRBJ1-5
size: -
V: TRBV7-9
DNA: TGTGCCAGCAGCCCACCTGGACACTCCAATCAGCCCCAGCATTTT
CDR3: CASSPPGHSNQPQHF

D: TRBD2
J: TRBJ2-5
size: -
V: TRBV5-6
DNA: TGTGCCAGCAGCTACCTTAGCGGGGGCCAAGAGACCCAGTACTTC
CDR3: CASSYLSGGQETQYF

D: -
J: TRBJ1-1
size: -
V: TRBV7-9
DNA: TGTGCCAGCAGCTTAGGACTGATCATGAACACTGAAGCTTTCTTT
CDR3: CASSLGLIMNTEAFF

D: -
J: TRBJ1-2
size: -
V: TRBV6-5
DNA: TGTGCCAGCAGTTACTCAGGGGTCAGCGGCTACACCTTC
CDR3: CASSYSGVSGYTF

D: -
J: TRBJ1-2
size: -
V: TRBV6-5
DNA: TGTGCCAGCAGTTCTAACAGGGAAGGCTATGGCTACACCTTC
CDR3: CASSSNREGYGYTF

D: TRBD1
J: TRBJ1-3
size: -
V: TRBV6-4
DNA: TGTGCCAGCAGTGACTCAAGGGACAGGCCACCGTACTCTGGAAACACCATATATTTT
CDR3: CASSDSRDRPPYSGNTIYF

D: -
J: TRBJ2-7
size: -
V: TRBV5-1
DNA: TGCGCCAGCACACCCTCGGGGAGGAGCTCCTACGAGCAGTACTTC
CDR3: CASTPSGRSSYEQYF

D: TRBD2
J: TRBJ2-3
size: -
V: TRBV10-1
DNA: TGCGCCAGCGCCTCAGGACTAGCGGACAATACGCAGTATTTT
CDR3: CASASGLADNTQYF

D: -
J: TRBJ1-5
size: -
V: TRBV3-1/TRBV3-2
DNA: TGTGCCAGCAGCCAGGGCGTTGGGCAGCCCCAGCATTTT
CDR3: CASSQGVGQPQHF

D: -
J: TRBJ1-2
size: -
V: TRBV11-2
DNA: TGTGCCAGCAGCCCACTCCCGGAGGGGCCTCTAAACTATGGCTACACCTTC
CDR3: CASSPLPEGPLNYGYTF

D: -
J: TRBJ1-1
size: -
V: TRBV16
DNA: TGTGCCAGCAGCCCTCCCACAGGGTTCACTGAAGCTTTCTTT
CDR3: CASSPPTGFTEAFF

D: -
J: TRBJ2-1
size: -
V: TRBV5-4
DNA: TGTGCCAGCACCCGACTTGGTGGAGGGCGGGGTTCCTACAATGAGCAGTTCTTC
CDR3: CASTRLGGGRGSYNEQFF

D: -
J: TRBJ1-1
size: -
V: TRBV5-1
DNA: TGCGCCAGCAGCTTATTGGGGGCGCTGAACACTGAAGCTTTCTTT
CDR3: CASSLLGALNTEAFF

D: -
J: TRBJ1-6
size: -
V: TRBV9
DNA: TGTGCCAGCAGCGTAGGGTGGATCGGGGGTAATTCACCCCTCCACTTT
CDR3: CASSVGWIGGNSPLHF

D: -
J: TRBJ2-7
size: -
V: TRBV5-1
DNA: TGCGCCAGCAGCGACGTTTCCGGGTACGAGCAGTACTTC
CDR3: CASSDVSGYEQYF

D: -
J: TRBJ1-6
size: once
V: TRBV11-2
DNA: TGTGCCAGCAGCTTAGATAACAGTGGGTCACCCCTCCACTTT
CDR3: CASSLDNSGSPLHF

D: TRBD1
J: TRBJ2-7
size: -
V: TRBV2
DNA: TGTGCCAGCAATGGCCGGACAGGGGGCGACTCCGAGCAGTACTTC
CDR3: CASNGRTGGDSEQYF

D: -
J: TRBJ2-5
size: -
V: TRBV7-2
DNA: TGTGCCAGCAGCTTTTCCAGGGCCCTTGGAACACCCCAGGAGACCCAGTACTTC
CDR3: CASSFSRALGTPQETQYF

D: -
J: TRBJ1-2
size: -
V: TRBV7-9
DNA: TGTGCCAGCAGCTCCAATTATGGCTACACCTTC
CDR3: CASSSNYGYTF

D: TRBD1
J: TRBJ1-1
size: -
V: TRBV4-1
DNA: TGCGCCAGCAGCCAAGCCGGGACAGCTGAAGCTTTCTTT
CDR3: CASSQAGTAEAFF

D: TRBD2
J: TRBJ2-5
size: -
V: TRBV24-1
DNA: TGTGCCACCAGTGTCCTCGCGGGGGGTCGGGAGACCCAGTACTTC
CDR3: CATSVLAGGRETQYF

D: -
J: TRBJ1-2
size: -
V: TRBV30
DNA: TGTGCCTGGAGTGATGGGCAGGGGCGAATTCATGGCTACACCTTC
CDR3: CAWSDGQGRIHGYTF

D: TRBD2
J: TRBJ2-3
size: -
V: TRBV7-9
DNA: TGTGCCAGCAGCTACTTAGCGGGGGAGGCAGATACGCAGTATTTT
CDR3: CASSYLAGEADTQYF

D: -
J: TRBJ1-3
size: -
V: TRBV5-6
DNA: TGTGCCAGCAGCTTGGCGGGAAACACCATATATTTT
CDR3: CASSLAGNTIYF

D: -
J: TRBJ1-5
size: -
V: TRBV6-5
DNA: TGTGCCAGCAGTATAGACAATCAGCCCCAGCATTTT
CDR3: CASSIDNQPQHF

D: TRBD2
J: TRBJ2-1
size: once
V: TRBV9
DNA: TGTGCCAGCAGACCCCTCGCGAGCGGGGGGGCCTGGGATGAGCAGTTCTTC
CDR3: CASRPLASGGAWDEQFF

D: TRBD1
J: TRBJ1-3
size: -
V: TRBV27
DNA: TGTGCCAGCAGTTTATCGAAAGGGGGCTACGCTGGAAACACCATATATTTT
CDR3: CASSLSKGGYAGNTIYF

D: TRBD1
J: TRBJ2-5
size: -
V: TRBV24-1
DNA: TGTGCCACCAGTGATTCCACCGGGACAGGGAGAGAGACCCAGTACTTC
CDR3: CATSDSTGTGRETQYF

D: TRBD1
J: TRBJ2-3
size: -
V: TRBV19
DNA: TGTGCCAGTACCGGGACAGGGGGGGGTACGCAGTATTTT
CDR3: CASTGTGGGTQYF

D: TRBD1
J: TRBJ1-2
size: once
V: TRBV5-6
DNA: TGTGCCAGCAGCCTACAACTGACAGGGGTCTATGGCTACACCTTC
CDR3: CASSLQLTGVYGYTF

D: -
J: TRBJ1-3
size: once
V: TRBV12-3/TRBV12-4
DNA: TGTGCCAGCAGTCTACAGGGAAACACCATATATTTT
CDR3: CASSLQGNTIYF

D: TRBD2
J: TRBJ2-1
size: -
V: TRBV4-1
DNA: TGCGCCAGCAGCCAAAGATTTTATCTCCCTAGCGGGGACTACAATGAGCAGTTCTTC
CDR3: CASSQRFYLPSGDYNEQFF

D: -
J: TRBJ1-2
size: -
V: TRBV6-5
DNA: TGTGCCAGCAGCCCCCCCGACGGGGAAAACTATGGCTACACCTTC
CDR3: CASSPPDGENYGYTF

D: -
J: TRBJ1-5
size: few
V: TRBV11-2
DNA: TGTGCCAGCAGCGAAGGACAAAGCCCTTATCAGCCCCAGCATTTT
CDR3: CASSEGQSPYQPQHF

D: -
J: TRBJ2-2
size: -
V: TRBV5-6
DNA: TGTGCCAGCAGCTCGGCGGGGTTGTGGGCCGGGGAGCTGTTTTTT
CDR3: CASSSAGLWAGELFF

D: TRBD1
J: TRBJ1-1
size: -
V: TRBV9
DNA: TGTGCCAGCAGCCAAACAGGGGCTAGGGTGAACACTGAAGCTTTCTTT
CDR3: CASSQTGARVNTEAFF

D: -
J: TRBJ1-6
size: -
V: TRBV9
DNA: TGTGCCAGCAGCCCAGACCACAGCTCCTATAATTCACCCCTCCACTTT
CDR3: CASSPDHSSYNSPLHF

D: -
J: TRBJ1-2
size: -
V: TRBV6-5
DNA: TGTGCCAGCAGTTACGATCTGTCAGGCGCCAACTATGGCTACACCTTC
CDR3: CASSYDLSGANYGYTF

D: TRBD1
J: TRBJ1-1
size: once
V: TRBV7-9
DNA: TGTGCCAGCAGCTTATTGATGGGCAGGGGGGTTGAAGCTTTCTTT
CDR3: CASSLLMGRGVEAFF